This T cell receptor (beta chain) was captured in a study of cytomegalovirus exposure and HLA in healthy donors. Overall study: The Caucasian-associated ancestry cluster held less than 85% of 300 to 450 genotyped donors. Points from the study as a whole: With DRB1 most and HLA-C fewest, TCR association rates differed between HLA loci in a later analysis. Apart from CMV serostatus, no immune exposure information was available.

Germline loops: CDR1 SQVTM, CDR2 ANQGSEA. The CDR3 extends over 14 amino acids. V was clipped by 1 base and J by 8 bases, with 17 bases between them. With 60 Vbeta and 13 Jbeta primers, the PCR was carried out. The data were produced by immunoSEQ multiplex PCR, yet TCRdb's version contains in-frame clones alone and is incomplete. The repertoire holds 95,000 to 150,000 clones, with less than 65% as singletons. This clone showed up just a few times. The antigen remains undetermined. The sequenced sample consisted of PBMCs. The chain uses TRBV29-1 and TRBJ1-2; D unresolved. This TCR derives from a middle-aged man in good health and CMV-seropositive. CDR3 bases: TGCAGCGTTGAAGTTATGAGGGATTTGAGGGGCTACACCTTC. Amino acids: CSVEVMRDLRGYTF.